These 27 T cell receptor beta chains were all obtained from the same sample, sequenced in a study of blood T cell repertoires in COVID-19. Method: immunoSEQ multiplex PCR; TCRdb's copy keeps in-frame clones and lacks some. The table includes around 130,000 clones, over 70% detected once. Sequencing was done on a sample of peripheral blood. These receptors originate from a man aged 55-75 years with active or convalescent COVID-19.

The chain uses TRBV11-3 and TRBJ2-1, with 10 bases fitting TRBD1. Germline values: CDR1 SGHNT, CDR2 YENEEA. V trimming: 3 bases; J trimming: 10 bases; junction bases outside the gene matches: 3. This CDR3 contains 13 residues. CDR3 in DNA: TGTGCCAGCAGCTTGGACAGGGGGATGGAGCAGTTCTTC. Amino acids: CASSLDRGMEQFF. The entire variable domain, with the rest obtained from reference TRBV11-3 and TRBJ2-1, is as follows: EAGVVQSPRYKIIEKKQPVAFWCNPISGHNTLYWYLQNLGQGPELLIRYENEEAVDDSQLPKDRFSAERLKGVDSTLKIQPAELGDSAVYLCASSLDRGMEQFFGPGTRLTVL.

This rearrangement joins TRBV29-1 to TRBJ2-1; 10 nucleotides match TRBD2. J gave up 0 bases and V 8 bases, and 7 bases lay outside the gene matches. In germline, CDR1 is SQVTM, CDR2 ANQGSEA. This CDR3 has 15 residues. The CDR3 reads CSSNSGRGSYNEQFF. The CDR3 DNA sequence: TGCAGCTCTAACAGCGGGAGGGGCTCCTACAATGAGCAGTTCTTC.

This chain uses TRBV19 with TRBJ2-1; the match to TRBD1 covers 8 bases. Germline V lookup: CDR1 LNHDA, CDR2 SQIVND (reference sequence). The CDR3 runs 15 residues. V trimming: 4 bases; J trimming: 7 bases; junction bases outside the gene matches: 9. The CDR3 region has the DNA TGTGCCAGTAGTAAACCCGGGACAGGAGGGAATGAGCAGTTCTTC. Its translation: CASSKPGTGGNEQFF.

The V call is TRBV21-1, the J call TRBJ1-2; the table's D call TRBD1 went unverified against the DNA. TRBV21-1 is labeled a pseudogene. The CDR3 consists of 14 residues. The CDR3: CASSKGGWNYGYTF. CDR3 bases: TGTGCCAGCAGCAAAGGGGGCTGGAACTATGGCTACACCTTC.

This clone was counted between two and nine times. The chain has TRBV10-3 and TRBJ2-7; 8 bases agree with TRBD2. The germline gives CDR1 ENHRY, CDR2 SYGVKD. Germline trimming cut 10 bases from V and 3 bases from J; bases unmatched to any gene: 8. This CDR3 spans 13 amino acids. CDR3: CATAGGFGYEQYF. The CDR3 region has the DNA TGTGCCACCGCGGGAGGTTTTGGCTACGAGCAGTACTTC.

The chain is built from TRBV28 and TRBJ2-7; 9 nucleotides agree with TRBD1. V shed 2 bases and J 6 bases; nucleotides not matched to a gene: 11. The CDR3 consists of 16 residues. Germline V gene data show CDR1 as MDHEN and CDR2 as SYDVKM. The CDR3 region is CASSLRTGDSQLEQYF. CDR3 DNA sequence: TGTGCCAGCAGTTTAAGGACAGGGGATAGCCAACTCGAGCAGTACTTC.

The sample holds a few counts of this clone. This CDR3 is also generated by other DNA sequences in the sample. This rearrangement joins TRBV7-9 to TRBJ2-7; 10 bases line up with TRBD1. Germline assignment: CDR1 SEHNR and CDR2 FQNEAQ (reference sequence). Trimming cost V 5 bases and J 5 bases; bases outside gene matches: 3. The CDR3 has 13 amino acids. The CDR3 region is CASSLGTGDEQYF. In DNA, the CDR3 is TGTGCCAGCAGCCTAGGGACAGGGGACGAGCAGTACTTC.

This chain uses TRBV9 with TRBJ2-7; perhaps TRBD2 as D (6 bases). Trimming pared 0 bases from V and 4 bases from J, leaving 14 bases between. The germline V gene encodes CDR1 SGDLS and CDR2 YYNGEE. This CDR3 is 15 amino acids long. CDR3 loop: CASSVAWEAGYEQYF. The CDR3 nucleotides read TGTGCCAGCAGCGTAGCTTGGGAAGCGGGTTACGAGCAGTACTTC.

Comments on this clone: The sample contains more than one DNA sequence encoding this CDR3. This chain links TRBV5-1 with TRBJ2-5; D not resolved. This CDR3 spans 14 amino acids. In germline, CDR1 is SGHRS, CDR2 YFSETQ. V lost 0 bases to trimming and J lost 2 bases, with 8 bases between them. CDR3 DNA sequence: TGCGCCAGCAGCTTGGGGGCAGGACAAGAGACCCAGTACTTC. This sequence encodes CASSLGAGQETQYF.

A few counts support this clone. V gene TRBV3-1 (or the pseudogene TRBV3-2) combines with J gene TRBJ1-6; 7 bases agree with TRBD1. This CDR3 contains 14 residues. V gave up 2 bases and J gave up 10 bases; unmatched junction bases: 5. In germline, CDR1 is LGHDT, CDR2 YNNKEL (reference sequence). For the CDR3, the DNA is TGTGCCAGCAGCCAACGACAGGGAGGCTCACCCCTCCACTTT. Its translation: CASSQRQGGSPLHF.

V usage is TRBV7-8 and J usage is TRBJ1-6; no reliable D call. V shed 1 base and J shed 3 bases, with 4 bases lying between them. CDR3 length equals 14 residues. CDR1 SGHVS and CDR2 FQNEAQ come from the germline V gene. CDR3 region: CASSLGGYNSPLHF. DNA of the CDR3: TGTGCCAGCAGCTTAGGCGGCTATAATTCACCCCTCCACTTT.

The chain employs TRBV7-2 and TRBJ1-6; TRBD1 matches at 9 bases. The CDR3 totals 15 residues. V trimming: 5 bases; J trimming: 10 bases; junction bases outside the gene matches: 9. Germline CDR1 SGHTA, CDR2 FQGNSA. CDR3 region: CASSPWTGESSPLHF. The CDR3 nucleotides are TGTGCCAGCAGCCCTTGGACAGGGGAGAGCTCACCCCTCCACTTT.

The CDR3, as DNA: TGTGCCAGCAGCCAAGACAGGGGCCCTTATAATGAAAAACTGTTTTTT. Protein: CASSQDRGPYNEKLFF. This chain uses TRBV7-9 with TRBJ1-4, with 8 bases matching TRBD1. J lost 4 bases, V lost 5 bases, and 9 bases had no gene match. The germline V gene has CDR1 SEHNR and CDR2 FQNEAQ (reference sequence). The CDR3 covers 16 residues.

The chain employs TRBV6-6 and TRBJ2-7; 10 bases line up with TRBD2. The CDR3 contains 14 residues. Per the germline V gene, CDR1 is MNHNY and CDR2 is SVGAGI (reference sequence). J was trimmed by 6 bases and V by 3 bases; bases with no gene match: 5. In nucleotides, the CDR3 is TGTGCCAGCAGTTATGAGCTAGCGGGGGTCGAGCAGTACTTC. Translated: CASSYELAGVEQYF.

V and J are TRBV28 and TRBJ1-6, with D perhaps TRBD1 (6 bases). V was pared by 6 bases and J by 7 bases, with 10 bases between. The CDR3 has 13 residues. From germline, CDR1 is MDHEN and CDR2 SYDVKM. In nucleotides, the CDR3 is TGTGCCAGCAGATCAGGGGTGAATTCACCCCTCCACTTT. Translating gives CASRSGVNSPLHF.

The chain recombines TRBV7-9 with TRBJ2-7; 8 nucleotides align to TRBD1. Germline values: CDR1 SEHNR, CDR2 FQNEAQ (reference sequence). This CDR3 is built from 17 residues. After removal of 1 base from V and 1 base from J, the junction contained 9 bases not matched to a gene. In DNA, the CDR3 is TGTGCCAGCAGCTTAGTACCCGGACAGGGCTCATCCTACGAGCAGTACTTC. Protein sequence: CASSLVPGQGSSYEQYF.

This clone was recorded once. V usage is TRBV7-2 and J usage is TRBJ1-2; 7 nucleotides align to TRBD1. This CDR3 spans 14 amino acids. The trim removed 1 base at V and 7 bases at J, leaving 6 bases unmatched. Germline values: CDR1 SGHTA, CDR2 FQGNSA. The CDR3 nucleotides are TGTGCCAGCAGCTTAGTGGAGGGGGCAAGTGGCTACACCTTC. Amino acids: CASSLVEGASGYTF. The complete variable domain, with remaining parts taken from reference TRBV7-2 and TRBJ1-2, reads GAGVSQSPSNKVTEKGKDVELRCDPISGHTALYWYRQSLGQGLEFLIYFQGNSAPDKSGLPSDRFSAERTGGSVSTLTIQRTQQEDSAVYLCASSLVEGASGYTFGSGTRLTVV.

The genes are TRBV5-4 and TRBJ1-1, with D possibly matching TRBD1 (6 bases). V lost 4 bases and J lost 6, with 16 bases in between. CDR3 length: 14 residues. Germline V gene sequence: CDR1 SGHNT, CDR2 YYREEE (reference sequence). The chain's CDR3 is CASSPRQEIPEAFF. The CDR3 coding sequence is TGTGCCAGCAGCCCTCGACAGGAGATCCCTGAAGCTTTCTTT.

The rearrangement links TRBV6-2 or TRBV6-3 to TRBJ2-7, with 7 bases lining up with TRBD2. J was trimmed by 1 base and V by 5 bases; bases with no gene match: 5. Germline CDR1 is MNHEY and CDR2 is SVGEGT. The CDR3 length is 14 residues. CDR3 in amino acids: CASSRPSGSYEQYF. CDR3 coding DNA: TGTGCCAGCAGTCGGCCTAGCGGATCCTACGAGCAGTACTTC.

The J gene is TRBJ2-2, the V gene TRBV19; 9 positions match TRBD2. CDR1 and CDR2 from the germline V gene are LNHDA and SQIVND (reference sequence). The length of the CDR3 is 16 residues. V shed 1 base, J shed 4 bases, and the junction held 4 bases outside the gene matches. DNA of the CDR3: TGTGCCAGTAGTATAGCAGCGGGAGGTGTCACCGGGGAGCTGTTTTTT. Protein sequence: CASSIAAGGVTGELFF.

The genes are TRBV28 and TRBJ1-5; possibly TRBD1 for D (5 bases). CDR3 length: 16 residues. The V end lost 6 bases, the J end lost 7 bases, and 22 bases lay between the germline ends. CDR1 and CDR2 (germline): MDHEN, SYDVKM. The CDR3 here is CASRAPQGRQIQPQHF. The CDR3 DNA reads as TGTGCCAGCAGGGCCCCGCAGGGTCGGCAGATACAGCCCCAGCATTTT. The entire variable domain, with the rest obtained from reference TRBV28 and TRBJ1-5, is as follows: DVKVTQSSRYLVKRTGEKVFLECVQDMDHENMFWYRQDPGLGLRLIYFSYDVKMKEKGDIPEGYSVSREKKERFSLILESASTNQTSMYLCASRAPQGRQIQPQHFGDGTRLSIL.

The chain is built from TRBV10-3 and TRBJ2-7, with no clear D. The CDR3 runs 11 residues. Germline CDR1 ENHRY, CDR2 SYGVKD. Trimming pared 4 bases from V and 5 bases from J, leaving 6 bases between. CDR3 protein: CAISGGHEQYF. The CDR3 DNA reads TGTGCCATCAGTGGAGGCCACGAGCAGTACTTC.

This chain links TRBV27 with TRBJ2-3; TRBD1 matches 8 bases. The CDR3 is 16 residues long. Germline V gene sequence: CDR1 MNHEY, CDR2 SMNVEV (reference sequence). V dropped 5 bases and J dropped 0; count of bases not matched to a gene: 7. The CDR3 protein is CASSLGQGRSTDTQYF. CDR3 in DNA: TGTGCCAGCAGTCTTGGACAGGGAAGGAGCACAGATACGCAGTATTTT.

In its sample, this clone was seen once. DNA for the CDR3: TGCGCCAGCAGCTTTGGAACAGCAAGCAATCAGCCCCAGCATTTT. It yields the protein CASSFGTASNQPQHF. V usage is TRBV5-1 and J usage is TRBJ1-5; D ambiguous. The germline V gene has CDR1 SGHRS and CDR2 YFSETQ. The CDR3 spans 15 residues. V lost 2 bases to trimming and J lost 1 base, with 10 bases between them. Supplemented by reference TRBV5-1 and TRBJ1-5, the full variable domain reads KAGVTQTPRYLIKTRGQQVTLSCSPISGHRSVSWYQQTPGQGLQFLFEYFSETQRNKGNFPGRFSGRQFSNSRSEMNVSTLELGDSALYLCASSFGTASNQPQHFGDGTRLSIL.

With regard to this clone: The same CDR3 also results from other DNA sequences found in this sample. This chain joins TRBV3-1 (or the pseudogene TRBV3-2) and TRBJ2-7; possibly TRBD2 for D (6 bases). Trimming took 4 bases from V and 1 from J, leaving 8 bases between them. There are 13 residues in the CDR3. CDR1 is LGHDT, CDR2 YNNKEL, per germline (reference sequence). The CDR3 here is CASSPTSSYEQYF. The CDR3 DNA reads TGTGCCAGCAGCCCGACTAGTTCCTACGAGCAGTACTTC.

The chain links TRBV2 to TRBJ1-1; a weak D match, TRBD1 (5 bases). Trimming took 5 bases from V and 5 from J, leaving 15 bases between them. This CDR3 is 14 amino acids long. Germline CDR1 reads SNHLY; CDR2 reads FYNNEI. CDR3 in DNA: TGTGCCAGCAGTAGTCTGGGGGGACGGACTGAAGCTTTCTTT. Protein sequence: CASSSLGGRTEAFF. Filled out from reference TRBV2 and TRBJ1-1, the complete variable domain reads EPEVTQTPSHQVTQMGQEVILRCVPISNHLYFYWYRQILGQKVEFLVSFYNNEISEKSEIFDDQFSVERPDGSNFTLKIRSTKLEDSAMYFCASSSLGGRTEAFFGQGTRLTVV.

CDR3 nucleotide sequence: TGTGCCACCAGTGACTATGGGACTAGCGGGAGGGCTGGGTCCAATGAGCAGTTCTTC. Its protein product is CATSDYGTSGRAGSNEQFF. V is TRBV24-1 and J is TRBJ2-1, with 16 bases aligning to TRBD2. The length of the CDR3 is 19 residues. V trimming: 4 bases; J trimming: 6 bases; junction bases outside the gene matches: 11. Germline V gene lookup returns CDR1 KGHDR and CDR2 SFDVKD.